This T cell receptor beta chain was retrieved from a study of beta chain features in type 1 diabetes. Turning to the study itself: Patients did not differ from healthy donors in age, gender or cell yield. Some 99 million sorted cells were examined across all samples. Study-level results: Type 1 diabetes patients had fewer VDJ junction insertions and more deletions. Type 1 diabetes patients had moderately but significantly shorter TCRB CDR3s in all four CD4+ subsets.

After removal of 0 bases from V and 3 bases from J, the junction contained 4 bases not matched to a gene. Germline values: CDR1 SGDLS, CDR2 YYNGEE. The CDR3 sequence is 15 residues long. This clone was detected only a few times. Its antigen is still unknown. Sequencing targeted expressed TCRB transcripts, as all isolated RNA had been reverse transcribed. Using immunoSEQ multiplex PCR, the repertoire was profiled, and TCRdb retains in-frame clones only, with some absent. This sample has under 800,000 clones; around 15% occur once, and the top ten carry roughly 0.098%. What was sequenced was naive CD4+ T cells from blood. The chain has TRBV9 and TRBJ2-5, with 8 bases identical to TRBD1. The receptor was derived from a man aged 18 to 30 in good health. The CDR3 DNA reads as TGTGCCAGCAGCGTAGTAGGGACAGGAAAAGAGACCCAGTACTTC. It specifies CASSVVGTGKETQYF.